A single sample gave rise to the 21 T cell receptor beta chains below, sequenced in a study of control samples from healthy donors and cancer patients. The table came from immunoSEQ multiplex PCR; TCRdb's copy has only in-frame clones and leaves some out. The sample comprises around 85,000 clones, just under 95% of which are singletons, and 4.5% to 5.5% rests with the top ten. The sequenced material came from blood. All receptors come from a woman between 18 and 29 years old in good health.

CDR3 region: CASSDPRTGLADNEQFF. The CDR3, as DNA: TGTGCCAGCAGCGACCCCCGGACGGGACTAGCGGATAATGAGCAGTTCTTC. The chain carries TRBV7-2 and TRBJ2-1; 11 nucleotides align to TRBD2. The germline CDR1 and CDR2 sequences are SGHTA and FQGNSA. The CDR3 sequence is 17 residues long. V was pared by 5 bases and J by 7 bases, with 13 bases of the junction left unmatched.

The chain combines TRBV6-5 with TRBJ2-2; 9 bases align to TRBD1. J gave up 5 bases and V 4 bases, and 5 bases lay outside the gene matches. The CDR3 has 15 amino acids. CDR1 and CDR2 from the germline V gene are MNHEY and SVGAGI. CDR3 residues: CASSLQGARTGELFF. Here the CDR3 DNA reads TGTGCCAGCAGTTTACAGGGGGCGCGGACCGGGGAGCTGTTTTTT.

This chain connects TRBV19 to TRBJ2-6, with D possibly being TRBD1 (6 bases). V lost 6 bases to trimming and J lost 0 bases, with 12 bases between them. Per the germline V gene, CDR1 is LNHDA and CDR2 is SQIVND (reference sequence). The CDR3 runs to 16 residues. DNA for the CDR3: TGTGCCAGTAGGACCACAGGGCCCTCTGGGGCCAACGTCCTGACTTTC. It specifies CASRTTGPSGANVLTF. Using reference TRBV19 and TRBJ2-6 for the parts outside the CDR3, the full variable domain is DGGITQSPKYLFRKEGQNVTLSCEQNLNHDAMYWYRQDPGQGLRLIYYSQIVNDFQKGDIAEGYSVSREKKESFPLTVTSAQKNPTAFYLCASRTTGPSGANVLTFGAGSRLTVL.

There are a few counts of this clone. V is TRBV6-5 and J is TRBJ1-2; no clear D. Trimming left V 6 bases short and J 3 bases short, with 8 bases between. CDR3 length equals 12 residues. CDR1 and CDR2 (germline): MNHEY, SVGAGI. CDR3 DNA sequence: TGTGCCAGCAGGGAGAATGACTATGGCTACACCTTC. Residues: CASRENDYGYTF.

CDR3 loop: CASSPAGRELFF. In nucleotides, the CDR3 is TGTGCCAGCAGTCCCGCGGGCCGCGAACTGTTTTTT. The chain joins TRBV27 to TRBJ1-4, with D uncertain. Deletions cut 5 bases from V and 12 bases from J, with 13 bases between. CDR1 is MNHEY, CDR2 SMNVEV, per germline (reference sequence). The CDR3 consists of 12 residues.

This clone was observed a single time. The chain has TRBV4-3 and TRBJ2-6; D may correspond to TRBD1 or TRBD2 (6 bases each). The CDR3 length is 17 residues. With 0 bases removed from V and 1 base from J, the gap between germline ends came to 10 bases. CDR1 LGHNA and CDR2 YSLEER come from the germline V gene. The CDR3 bases are TGCGCCAGCAGCCAAGACGGGGGCGCTTCTGGGGCCAACGTCCTGACTTTC. Translation gives CASSQDGGASGANVLTF.

The chain employs TRBV6-5 and TRBJ1-5, with D perhaps TRBD1 (5 bases). Between the trimmed V and J ends, which lost 6 bases and 1 base, there was a span of 10 bases. Germline V gene data show CDR1 as MNHEY and CDR2 as SVGAGI. There are 14 residues in the CDR3. CDR3 residues: CASRGGWSNQPQHF. As DNA, the CDR3 is TGTGCCAGCAGGGGGGGATGGAGCAATCAGCCCCAGCATTTT.

J is TRBJ1-6 and V is TRBV3-1 (or the pseudogene TRBV3-2); no definite D call. Trimming cost V 2 bases and J 5 bases, with 10 bases left between them. The CDR3 loop spans 15 amino acids. Germline V CDR1 and CDR2: LGHDT, YNNKEL (reference sequence). Here the CDR3 reads CASSQSRQNNSPLHF. In nucleotides, the CDR3 is TGTGCCAGCAGCCAATCCAGGCAGAATAATTCACCCCTCCACTTT.

V usage is TRBV24-1 and J usage is TRBJ2-3; TRBD2 aligns across 15 bases. The junction had 2 bases not matched to a gene; V was cut back by 7 bases and J by 4 bases. Germline CDR1 and CDR2: KGHDR and SFDVKD. This CDR3 spans 15 amino acids. CDR3 residues: CATRGTSGGSDTQYF. The CDR3 DNA is TGTGCCACCAGAGGGACTAGCGGGGGGTCAGATACGCAGTATTTT.

V gene TRBV24-1 combines with J gene TRBJ1-1, with no clear D. V shed 2 bases and J shed 4 bases, with 10 bases lying between them. The CDR3 spans 14 residues. CDR1 is KGHDR, CDR2 SFDVKD, per germline. The CDR3 DNA follows: TGTGCCACCAGTGATTCGGCCCTCGGCACTGAAGCTTTCTTT. Translated: CATSDSALGTEAFF.

V usage is TRBV7-2 and J usage is TRBJ2-2; either TRBD1 or TRBD2 may supply D (5 bases each). V was clipped by 1 base and J by 2 bases, with 17 bases between them. Germline V gene lookup returns CDR1 SGHTA and CDR2 FQGNSA. This CDR3 is 18 amino acids long. The CDR3 DNA reads TGTGCCAGCAGCTTAGTCGGGGCAGGTGGGGCAAACACCGGGGAGCTGTTTTTT. This gives the protein CASSLVGAGGANTGELFF.

This chain joins TRBV6-5 and TRBJ2-7; 9 bases line up with TRBD2. CDR3 size: 14 residues. Germline CDR1 MNHEY, CDR2 SVGAGI. V lost 6 bases to trimming and J lost 3 bases; unmatched junction nucleotides: 6. The CDR3 region has the DNA TGTGCCAGCAGAGCGGGCGGGGGGGGCTACGAGCAGTACTTC. This codes for CASRAGGGGYEQYF.

The chain couples TRBV2 to TRBJ2-3; D unclear. V gave up 2 bases and J gave up 4 bases, with 16 bases separating them. Looked up from germline, CDR1 is SNHLY and CDR2 is FYNNEI. The CDR3 contains 16 residues. The CDR3 reads CASSEYDWSGADTQYF. CDR3 in DNA: TGTGCCAGCAGTGAATACGACTGGAGTGGTGCAGATACGCAGTATTTT.

The rearrangement links TRBV28 to TRBJ1-6, with D maybe TRBD1 (5 bases). This CDR3 region has 16 residues. Germline CDR1 MDHEN, CDR2 SYDVKM. V lost 6 bases and J 0 bases, leaving 12 bases between the germline ends. The DNA for the CDR3 is TGTGCCAGCAGCTCCAGGAGGGGCTCCTATAATTCACCCCTCCACTTT. This sequence encodes CASSSRRGSYNSPLHF. Using reference TRBV28 and TRBJ1-6 for the parts outside the CDR3, the full variable domain is DVKVTQSSRYLVKRTGEKVFLECVQDMDHENMFWYRQDPGLGLRLIYFSYDVKMKEKGDIPEGYSVSREKKERFSLILESASTNQTSMYLCASSSRRGSYNSPLHFGNGTRLTVT.

V is TRBV9 and J is TRBJ2-2; 9 bases are shared with TRBD1. CDR3 size: 16 residues. Germline assignment: CDR1 SGDLS and CDR2 YYNGEE. The ends lost 3 bases at V and 4 bases at J; junction bases unmatched: 7. The CDR3 coding sequence is TGTGCCAGCAGCGGTCCGGGACAGGGTGGCACCGGGGAGCTGTTTTTT. As protein: CASSGPGQGGTGELFF.

The chain combines TRBV6-5 with TRBJ2-1; TRBD2 matches at 9 bases. Germline loops: CDR1 MNHEY, CDR2 SVGAGI. The CDR3 spans 15 residues. Trimming removed 0 bases from V and 9 bases from J; junction bases left unmatched: 6. The DNA for the CDR3 is TGTGCCAGCAGTTACTCATTAGCGGGAGAGCGTGAGCAGTTCTTC. This gives the protein CASSYSLAGEREQFF.

The V gene is TRBV27, the J gene TRBJ2-7; D unclear. The CDR3 contains 14 residues. V was cut by 3 bases and J by 2 bases, with 11 bases left in between. CDR1 is MNHEY, CDR2 SMNVEV, per germline (reference sequence). The CDR3 is CASSLGVRTYEQYF. The CDR3 DNA sequence: TGTGCCAGCAGTTTGGGCGTAAGGACCTACGAGCAGTACTTC.

V is TRBV6-2 or TRBV6-3 and J is TRBJ1-1, with no clear D. V gave up 0 bases and J gave up 6 bases, with 2 bases separating them. The CDR3 runs to 11 residues. Germline V gene data show CDR1 as MNHEY and CDR2 as SVGEGT. CDR3 in amino acids: CASSYSSEAFF. The CDR3 DNA follows: TGTGCCAGCAGTTACTCCTCTGAAGCTTTCTTT.

V usage is TRBV6-5 and J usage is TRBJ2-1, with 7 bases identical to TRBD1. CDR3 length: 15 residues. The V segment lost 6 bases and the J segment 8 bases; nucleotides outside the gene matches: 13. Germline V CDR1 and CDR2: MNHEY, SVGAGI. DNA for the CDR3: TGTGCCAGCAGCCCCATCAGACAGGGCTGGGATGAGCAGTTCTTC. Protein sequence: CASSPIRQGWDEQFF.

The rearrangement uses TRBV9 and TRBJ2-1, with 7 bases identical to TRBD2. Trimming at V came to 3 bases and at J to 3 bases, leaving 6 bases not matched to a gene. The CDR3 sequence is 15 residues long. Germline loops: CDR1 SGDLS, CDR2 YYNGEE. The CDR3 nucleotides read TGTGCCAGCAGCGGGAGCCGCGGGAGCTACAATGAGCAGTTCTTC. As protein: CASSGSRGSYNEQFF.

The table lists this clone with a few counts. The rearrangement joins TRBV28 to TRBJ1-6; weak D call: TRBD1 (6 bases). Germline CDR1 MDHEN, CDR2 SYDVKM. V dropped 0 bases and J dropped 9 bases, with 9 bases sitting between them. The CDR3 sequence is 14 residues long. The CDR3 nucleotides read TGTGCCAGCAGTTTATGGCAGGGGAGTTCACCCCTCCACTTT. The encoded protein is CASSLWQGSSPLHF.